This T cell receptor beta chain emerged from a study of T cell repertoires in cytomegalovirus infection. Whole-study results and caveats: Carriage of CMV together with the relevant HLA was identifiable through cumulative public TCR beta family frequency.

V lost 6 bases to trimming and J lost 8 bases; unmatched junction nucleotides: 6. The germline V gene has CDR1 MDHEN and CDR2 SYDVKM. The CDR3 sequence is 14 residues long. Each CDR3 protein is one row after TCRdb ran MiXCR on the reads. This table holds around 440,000 distinct CDR3 sequences, 10% to 12% found once. For this clonotype: What it binds is unknown.

Specimen: PBMCs. The chain uses TRBV28 and TRBJ2-1; 11 nucleotides match TRBD2. The TCR originated in a human donor in good health (CMV status not recorded). Some clones in this sample may be carry-over from other donors' samples. The CDR3: CASREGTSGDEQFF. The CDR3 DNA reads as TGTGCCAGCAGAGAGGGGACTAGCGGTGATGAGCAGTTCTTC.